The 25 T cell receptor beta chains in this list originate from one sample, sequenced in a study of blood T cell repertoires in COVID-19. Clones were read by immunoSEQ multiplex PCR, and TCRdb kept only the in-frame ones, dropping some. The sample yields about 240,000 clones, roughly 90% seen once. Sequencing was carried out using peripheral blood. The receptor source for this set is a man aged 55 to 69 who had recovered from COVID-19.

The rearrangement joins TRBV6-5 to TRBJ1-6, with TRBD1 matching 8 bases. CDR3 length equals 13 residues. Trimming took 5 bases from V and 10 from J; bases not matched to a gene: 4. The germline V gene has CDR1 MNHEY and CDR2 SVGAGI. CDR3 protein: CASSRQGRSPLHF. CDR3 nucleotide sequence: TGTGCCAGCAGTCGACAGGGGCGATCACCCCTCCACTTT.

This clone was detected a few times. The rearrangement links TRBV4-1 to TRBJ2-1; 8 nucleotides match TRBD2. CDR3 size: 15 residues. Unmatched junction bases numbered 1, after V lost 0 bases and J lost 3 bases. Germline-derived CDR1 and CDR2 are MGHRA and YSYEKL. The CDR3 region has the DNA TGCGCCAGCAGCCAAGAGGGACTAGTCTACAATGAGCAGTTCTTC. Translation gives CASSQEGLVYNEQFF.

The chain combines TRBV5-1 with TRBJ1-4; D is undetermined. Germline lookup yields CDR1 SGHRS and CDR2 YFSETQ. The CDR3 contains 16 residues. Trimming took off 0 bases at V and 8 bases at J, with 17 bases between the two ends. DNA for the CDR3: TGCGCCAGCAGCTTGGTACCGACTCCGACGGGAGAAAAACTGTTTTTT. Protein product: CASSLVPTPTGEKLFF.

The chain carries TRBV18 and TRBJ1-5; TRBD1 matches at 10 bases. The CDR3 is 16 residues long. CDR1 is KGHSH, CDR2 LQKENI, per germline. The ends lost 6 bases at V and 4 bases at J; junction bases unmatched: 9. The CDR3 loop reads CASSRSDRGKNQPQHF. The CDR3 DNA reads as TGTGCCAGCTCGCGATCGGACAGGGGGAAAAATCAGCCCCAGCATTTT.

The chain combines TRBV3-1 (or the pseudogene TRBV3-2) with TRBJ2-2; D is possibly TRBD2 (6 bases). Trimming took 4 bases from V and 3 from J, leaving 9 bases between them. This CDR3 region has 14 residues. From germline, CDR1 is LGHDT and CDR2 YNNKEL (reference sequence). CDR3 region: CASSPGLYTGELFF. The CDR3 DNA is TGTGCCAGCAGCCCGGGACTTTACACCGGGGAGCTGTTTTTT.

This chain links TRBV30 with TRBJ1-5; D is uncertain. V shed 0 bases and J shed 2 bases, with 8 bases lying between them. Germline V gives CDR1 GTSNPN, CDR2 SVGIG (reference sequence). CDR3 size: 14 residues. CDR3 sequence (DNA): TGTGCCTGGAGTGTACAGTTTGGCAATCAGCCCCAGCATTTT. Residues: CAWSVQFGNQPQHF.

The gene calls are TRBV5-4 and TRBJ1-1, with unresolved D. The length of the CDR3 is 13 residues. Trimming cost V 2 bases and J 1 base, with 6 bases left between them. Germline CDR1 SGHNT, CDR2 YYREEE (reference sequence). CDR3 sequence: CASSFRGNTEAFF. CDR3 sequence (DNA): TGTGCCAGCAGCTTCCGGGGGAACACTGAAGCTTTCTTT.

The chain uses TRBV14 and TRBJ2-3; 12 positions match TRBD2. This CDR3 spans 15 amino acids. V shed 4 bases and J 3 bases; nucleotides not matched to a gene: 2. Germline CDR1 SGHDN, CDR2 FVKESK. The CDR3 DNA follows: TGTGCCAGCAGCCGACTAGCGGGGGCGACAGATACGCAGTATTTT. This encodes CASSRLAGATDTQYF.

CDR3 in amino acids: CASSLSGGDTQYF. The CDR3 DNA reads as TGTGCCAGCAGTTTATCGGGGGGTGATACGCAGTATTTT. V gene TRBV27 combines with J gene TRBJ2-3; perhaps TRBD2 as D (6 bases). The germline V and J ends were trimmed by 0 bases and 6 bases, with 7 bases remaining between them. The CDR3 consists of 13 residues. Germline V lookup: CDR1 MNHEY, CDR2 SMNVEV (reference sequence).

This clone appeared a single time. The chain is built from TRBV15 and TRBJ2-1, with TRBD2 matching 8 bases. Germline trimming cut 4 bases from V and 3 bases from J; bases unmatched to any gene: 11. Germline-derived CDR1 and CDR2 are LNHNV and YYDKDF (reference sequence). The length of the CDR3 is 17 residues. The CDR3 reads CATSIRSYSGNYNEQFF. The CDR3 DNA reads TGTGCCACCAGCATCCGCTCCTATAGCGGGAACTACAATGAGCAGTTCTTC. Looking up the rest from reference TRBV15 and TRBJ2-1 gives the full variable domain: DAMVIQNPRYQVTQFGKPVTLSCSQTLNHNVMYWYQQKSSQAPKLLFHYYDKDFNNEADTPDNFQSRRPNTSFCFLDIRSPGLGDTAMYLCATSIRSYSGNYNEQFFGPGTRLTVL.

The rearrangement links TRBV27 to TRBJ1-2, with 7 bases fitting TRBD1. Unmatched junction bases numbered 11, after V lost 6 bases and J lost 4 bases. Germline lookup yields CDR1 MNHEY and CDR2 SMNVEV (reference sequence). The CDR3 has 15 amino acids. CDR3 coding DNA: TGTGCCAGCAGCAATGTCGGGACAGACTTCTATGGCTACACCTTC. It specifies CASSNVGTDFYGYTF.

The rearrangement uses TRBV15 and TRBJ2-7; D remains unclear. The V end was cut by 3 bases, the J end by 4 bases, with 16 bases between. The CDR3 sequence is 15 residues long. Per the germline V gene, CDR1 is LNHNV and CDR2 is YYDKDF (reference sequence). CDR3 sequence reads: CATSSPLTNPYEQYF. The DNA for the CDR3 is TGTGCCACCAGCAGTCCCCTTACTAACCCGTACGAGCAGTACTTC.

V usage is TRBV21-1 and J usage is TRBJ2-6; the table assigns TRBD1, which was not confirmed against the DNA. TRBV21-1 is annotated as a pseudogene. The CDR3 loop spans 20 amino acids. CDR3 sequence (DNA): TGTGCCAGCAGCAAAACCTCGGGTCAGGGGATCTTCTCTGGGGCCAACGTCCTGACTTTC. Translated: CASSKTSGQGIFSGANVLTF.

The V call is TRBV5-1, the J call TRBJ2-2; D might be TRBD1 (7 bases). The CDR3 is 17 amino acids. From germline, CDR1 is SGHRS and CDR2 YFSETQ. Trimming took off 4 bases at V and 2 bases at J, with 18 bases between the two ends. CDR3 region: CASSAVLTGTNTGELFF. DNA of the CDR3: TGCGCCAGCAGCGCCGTCTTGACAGGGACTAACACCGGGGAGCTGTTTTTT.

This clone was seen a handful of times. The gene calls are TRBV11-3 and TRBJ1-4; no reliable D call. Looked up from germline, CDR1 is SGHNT and CDR2 is YENEEA. The CDR3 is 13 amino acids. Trimming removed 5 bases at V and 3 bases at J, with 7 bases between. The CDR3 reads CASSRGANEKLFF. The DNA for the CDR3 is TGTGCCAGCAGCAGAGGAGCTAATGAAAAACTGTTTTTT.

The chain has TRBV18 and TRBJ2-7; perhaps TRBD1 as D (5 bases). Germline CDR1 and CDR2: KGHSH and LQKENI. V lost 4 bases to trimming and J lost 5 bases, with 12 bases between them. The CDR3 has 13 amino acids. CDR3 bases: TGTGCCAGCTCACTCGACAGTTATCACGAGCAGTACGTC. Translated, it gives CASSLDSYHEQYV.

Remarks on this clone: Other DNA sequences from this sample encode an identical CDR3 as well. The chain uses TRBV7-2 and TRBJ1-5; perhaps TRBD1 as D (5 bases). This CDR3 region has 13 residues. Deletions cut 2 bases from V and 4 bases from J, with 6 bases between. Germline assignment: CDR1 SGHTA and CDR2 FQGNSA. CDR3 residues: CASSLRGNQPQHF. The CDR3 region has the DNA TGTGCCAGCAGCTTAAGGGGTAATCAGCCCCAGCATTTT.

The chain combines TRBV30 with TRBJ1-2; D is undetermined. CDR1 is GTSNPN and CDR2 is SVGIG in the germline V gene (reference sequence). Trimming stripped 3 bases from V and 0 bases from J, with 5 bases between. The CDR3 is 12 residues long. The CDR3 DNA is TGTGCCTGGAGCGGAGCTAACTATGGCTACACCTTC. It yields the protein CAWSGANYGYTF.

The rearrangement links TRBV19 to TRBJ2-2; the D gene is possibly TRBD2 (5 bases). The ends were cut back, 5 bases at V and 0 bases at J, with 10 bases in the middle. CDR3 length equals 15 residues. CDR1 LNHDA and CDR2 SQIVND come from the germline V gene (reference sequence). CDR3 sequence reads: CASSPGVSNTGELFF. The CDR3 bases are TGTGCCAGTAGTCCCGGGGTGTCGAACACCGGGGAGCTGTTTTTT.

J is TRBJ1-1 and V is TRBV5-1; no reliable D call. The CDR3 runs to 13 residues. The V and J ends lost 4 bases and 1 base respectively, with 8 bases between them. Germline CDR1 and CDR2: SGHRS and YFSETQ. The CDR3 protein is CASSTRGNTEAFF. The CDR3, as DNA: TGCGCCAGCAGCACAAGAGGGAACACTGAAGCTTTCTTT.

CDR3 in DNA: TGTGCCAGCTCAGCGATACAGGCGAACACTGAAGCTTTCTTT. Its translation: CASSAIQANTEAFF. The J gene is TRBJ1-1, the V gene TRBV18, with D possibly TRBD1 on 5 matching bases. The CDR3 loop spans 14 amino acids. Trimming stripped 5 bases from V and 1 base from J, with 11 bases between. Looked up from germline, CDR1 is KGHSH and CDR2 is LQKENI.

As for this clone: This same CDR3 is encoded by further DNA sequences in the sample. V gene TRBV2 combines with J gene TRBJ2-7, with D perhaps matching TRBD2 (6 bases). The ends were cut back, 6 bases at V and 3 bases at J, with 9 bases in the middle. The CDR3 has 12 amino acids. CDR1 and CDR2 (germline): SNHLY, FYNNEI. The CDR3 here is CASSVEGYEQYV. The CDR3 region has the DNA TGTGCCAGCAGCGTGGAGGGCTACGAGCAGTACGTC.

The rearrangement uses TRBV29-1 and TRBJ1-1; no clear D. Germline V CDR1 and CDR2: SQVTM, ANQGSEA. This CDR3 contains 13 residues. With 2 bases removed from V and 2 bases from J, the gap between germline ends came to 9 bases. CDR3 sequence (DNA): TGCAGCGTTGAAAACGAGGGAAACACTGAAGCTTTCTTT. Its translation: CSVENEGNTEAFF.

This clone occurred once. The chain recombines TRBV27 with TRBJ1-5; D may be TRBD1 (5 bases). V was trimmed by 5 bases and J by 7 bases, leaving 15 bases between them. CDR1 is MNHEY and CDR2 is SMNVEV in the germline V gene (reference sequence). This CDR3 comprises 14 residues. For the CDR3, the DNA is TGTGCCAGCAGTCTGGTTGCCAGGGCCCAGCCCCAGCATTTT. Protein: CASSLVARAQPQHF.

The gene calls are TRBV3-1 (or the pseudogene TRBV3-2) and TRBJ2-5; 11 bases are shared with TRBD1. Germline V CDR1 and CDR2: LGHDT, YNNKEL (reference sequence). The J segment lost 4 bases and the V segment lost 1 base, leaving 8 bases of the junction unmatched. This CDR3 spans 17 amino acids. CDR3: CASSQVRWDRGGETQYF. CDR3 in DNA: TGTGCCAGCAGCCAAGTCCGCTGGGACAGGGGGGGAGAGACCCAGTACTTC.